The rows below give T cell receptor beta chains drawn from one sample of a study of blood T cell repertoires in COVID-19. Sequencing used immunoSEQ multiplex PCR; TCRdb keeps in-frame clones, though not all of them. The data show around 320,000 clones, about nine tenths seen once. Sequenced material: peripheral blood. The receptors here all came from a woman aged 30 to 39 with COVID-19, enrolled during active disease. The CDR3 runs from the conserved cysteine through the conserved F or W. D genes are given only for firm matches. Clone size, where shown, is once, few, many, or a class for clones that have expanded.

clone_size j_call d_call v_call cdr3_nt cdr3_aa
few TRBJ2-3 TRBD2 TRBV6-4 TGTGCCAGCAGTGACGAAGGGCTAGCGGGGAATCTGGCAGATACGCAGTATTTT CASSDEGLAGNLADTQYF
- TRBJ1-2 - TRBV5-4 TGTGCCAGCAGCCCCGACCGGGGGAACTATGGCTACACCTTC CASSPDRGNYGYTF
- TRBJ2-1 TRBD2 TRBV7-2 TGTGCCAGCAGCTTGCTTTGGGCGGGGGGCAATGAGCAGTTCTTC CASSLLWAGGNEQFF
- TRBJ1-2 - TRBV27 TGTGCCAGCAGTTTAAGTTGGGGACTGCCGAACTATGGCTACACCTTC CASSLSWGLPNYGYTF
- TRBJ2-3 TRBD2 TRBV29-1 TGCAGCGTGGAGGGACTAGGCGCAGATACGCAGTATTTT CSVEGLGADTQYF
- TRBJ2-1 TRBD2 TRBV25-1 TGTGCCAGTTCTAGAGCGGGGGGTCTTGTAGAGCAGTTCTTC CASSRAGGLVEQFF
once TRBJ2-2 TRBD1 TRBV27 TGTGCCAGCAGTTTATGGACAGGGCGTACTGGTGGGACCGGGGAGCTGTTTTTT CASSLWTGRTGGTGELFF
- TRBJ2-7 - TRBV27 TGTGCCAGCAGTTTATCCTCAGGGGCCTACGAGCAGTACTTC CASSLSSGAYEQYF
- TRBJ1-6 - TRBV7-6 TGTGCCAGCAGCTTAACGGGGTCACCCCTCCACTTT CASSLTGSPLHF
- TRBJ2-7 - TRBV2 TGTGCCAGCAGTGATCCCCCCCCATCCCGGGAGCAGTACTTC CASSDPPPSREQYF
once TRBJ2-1 - TRBV12-3/TRBV12-4 TGTGCCAGCAGTTTACAGGCCCGTGAGCAGTTCTTC CASSLQAREQFF
- TRBJ2-5 TRBD2 TRBV27 TGTGCCAGCAGCGGGACTAGCGGGGCCCAGTACTTC CASSGTSGAQYF
- TRBJ2-3 TRBD2 TRBV6-2/TRBV6-3 TGTGCCAGCAGTTACCAGGGCGTGAGCGGGGGGGCCATGACAGATACGCAGTATTTT CASSYQGVSGGAMTDTQYF
- TRBJ1-2 TRBD1 TRBV5-4 TGTGCCAGCAGCGCGAGTCGGGACAGAGCCTACTATGGCTACACCTTC CASSASRDRAYYGYTF
- TRBJ1-2 - TRBV6-5 TGTGCCAGCAGTCAGGGTTTCGGCTATGGCTACACCTTC CASSQGFGYGYTF
- TRBJ2-3 - TRBV4-1 TGCGCCAGCAGCCAACCCCAAGCCCTCACGCAGTATTTT CASSQPQALTQYF
- TRBJ1-3 - TRBV27 TGTGCCAGCCAGGACTACTCTGGAAACACCATATATTTT CASQDYSGNTIYF
- TRBJ1-3 - TRBV23-1 TGCGCCAGCAGTCGGGCAGGGGATTGCTCTGGAAACACCATATATTTT CASSRAGDCSGNTIYF
once TRBJ1-1 - TRBV2 TGTGCCAGCAGTGAATCGTATCTTGAAGCTTTCTTT CASSESYLEAFF
few TRBJ1-1 - TRBV11-2 TGTGCCAGCAGCTTAGCTGTTGAAGCTTTCTTT CASSLAVEAFF
- TRBJ2-4 - TRBV27 TGTGCCAGCAGTTTGGGCAGCTCCGGCATTCAGTACTTC CASSLGSSGIQYF
- TRBJ1-2 TRBD1 TRBV2 TGTGCCAGCAGTGAGCGGGACAGTAACTATGGCTACACCTTC CASSERDSNYGYTF
- TRBJ2-2 - TRBV19 TGTGCCAGTAGTACACCGGGACTTAACACCGGGGAGCTGTTTTTT CASSTPGLNTGELFF
- TRBJ2-1 - TRBV14 TGTGCCAGCAGCCAAACCCTCCTCAGATTCTACAATGAGCAGTTCTTC CASSQTLLRFYNEQFF
- TRBJ2-1 - TRBV19 TGTGCCAGTAGTATAGATCGGATTTCAGGGCTAAACAATGAGCAGTTCTTC CASSIDRISGLNNEQFF
- TRBJ2-4 TRBD2 TRBV19 TGTGCCAGTAGGGTGGGAGCGGGGGGAGGAGACATTCAGTACTTC CASRVGAGGGDIQYF
- TRBJ1-2 - TRBV11-2 TGTGCCAGCAGCTTAGGCGGGGGGAACTATGGCTACACCTTC CASSLGGGNYGYTF
- TRBJ1-1 TRBD1 TRBV18 TGTGCCAGCTTCGACAGGGGGACTGAAGCTTTCTTT CASFDRGTEAFF
- TRBJ2-1 - TRBV4-1 TGCGCCAGCAGCCAAGAGGCTTATGGGGGGAATGAGCAGTTCTTC CASSQEAYGGNEQFF
- TRBJ1-1 - TRBV7-9 TGTGCCAGCGACAAGGTCATGGGGGGTCCGACGGGTGCTGAAGCTTTCTTT CASDKVMGGPTGAEAFF